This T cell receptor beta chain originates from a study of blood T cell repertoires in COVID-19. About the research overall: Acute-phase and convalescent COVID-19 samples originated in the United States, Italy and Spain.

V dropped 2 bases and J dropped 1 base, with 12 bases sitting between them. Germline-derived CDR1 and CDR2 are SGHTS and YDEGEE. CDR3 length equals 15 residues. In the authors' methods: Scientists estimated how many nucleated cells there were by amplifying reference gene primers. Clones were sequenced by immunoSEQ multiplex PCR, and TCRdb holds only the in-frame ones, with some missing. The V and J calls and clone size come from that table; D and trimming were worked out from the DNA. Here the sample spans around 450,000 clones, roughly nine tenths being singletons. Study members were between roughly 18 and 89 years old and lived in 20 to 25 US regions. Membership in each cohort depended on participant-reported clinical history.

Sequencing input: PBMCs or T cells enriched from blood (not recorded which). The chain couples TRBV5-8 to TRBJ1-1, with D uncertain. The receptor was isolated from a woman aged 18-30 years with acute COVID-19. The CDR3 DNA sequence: TGTGCCAGCAGCTTATATGAGGGCAGGAACACTGAAGCTTTCTTT. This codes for CASSLYEGRNTEAFF.